This TCR beta chain was identified during a study of blood T cell repertoires in COVID-19. Overall study: T cells, B-cell-depleted T cells, or PBMCs provided the cDNA or gDNA that served as material.

Germline CDR1 reads SQVTM; CDR2 reads ANQGSEA. Between the trimmed V and J ends, which lost 5 bases and 2 bases, there was a span of 7 bases. The CDR3 spans 11 residues. Authors' data handling: Nucleated cell number was recorded as an estimate derived from reference gene primer amplification. Libraries were prepared by immunoSEQ multiplex PCR; TCRdb keeps only in-frame clonotypes and omits some of them. V, J and clone size derive from that table, while D and trimming were established from the DNA sequence. The sample records over 120,000 clones, about 80% being singletons. The sequence was obtained from a woman aged 60-70 years with acute or convalescent COVID-19. The sequencing sample was made of peripheral blood. The J gene is TRBJ2-7, the V gene TRBV29-1; the D is unclear. Here the CDR3 reads CSVRSPYEQYF. The CDR3 DNA sequence: TGCAGCGTTCGTTCCCCCTACGAGCAGTACTTC.